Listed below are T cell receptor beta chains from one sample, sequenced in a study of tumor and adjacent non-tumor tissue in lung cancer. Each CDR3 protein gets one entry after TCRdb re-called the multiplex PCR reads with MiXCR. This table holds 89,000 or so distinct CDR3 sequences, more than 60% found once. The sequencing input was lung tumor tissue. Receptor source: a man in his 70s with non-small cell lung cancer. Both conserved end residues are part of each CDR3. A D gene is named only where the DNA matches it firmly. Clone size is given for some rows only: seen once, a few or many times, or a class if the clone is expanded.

cdr3_aa: CASNLVFRETQYF
cdr3_nt: TGTGCCAGCAACTTAGTTTTTAGGGAGACCCAGTACTTC
v_call: TRBV7-8
j_call: TRBJ2-5
clone_size: few
d_call: NA

cdr3_aa: CASSQEASGAIRAQYF
cdr3_nt: TGTGCCAGCAGCCAAGAGGCTAGCGGGGCGATAAGGGCCCAGTACTTC
v_call: TRBV4-2
j_call: TRBJ2-5
clone_size: few
d_call: TRBD2

cdr3_aa: CAWSVPAGVTDTQYF
cdr3_nt: TGTGCCTGGAGTGTTCCAGCGGGGGTGACAGATACGCAGTATTTT
v_call: TRBV30
j_call: TRBJ2-3
clone_size: many
d_call: TRBD2

cdr3_aa: CASSSHKGATSYNEQFF
cdr3_nt: TGCGCCAGCAGCTCCCATAAGGGGGCCACCTCCTACAATGAGCAGTTCTTC
v_call: TRBV5-1
j_call: TRBJ2-1
clone_size: many
d_call: TRBD1

cdr3_aa: CANSLNPGLAEVREQYF
cdr3_nt: TGTGCCAACAGCTTAAATCCGGGACTGGCGGAAGTTCGCGAGCAGTACTTC
v_call: TRBV11-2
j_call: TRBJ2-7
clone_size: NA
d_call: NA

cdr3_aa: CACKVGVELFF
cdr3_nt: TGTGCCTGCAAGGTGGGCGTGGAGCTGTTTTTT
v_call: TRBV30
j_call: TRBJ2-2
clone_size: NA
d_call: NA

cdr3_aa: CASSSRGQGKRQETRFF
cdr3_nt: TGTGCCAGCAGCTCGCGCGGACAGGGAAAACGGCAAGAGACCCGGTTCTTC
v_call: TRBV11-2
j_call: TRBJ2-5
clone_size: NA
d_call: TRBD1

cdr3_aa: CAWSPPGTGTETQYF
cdr3_nt: TGTGCCTGGAGCCCCCCCGGGACAGGGACAGAGACCCAGTACTTC
v_call: TRBV30
j_call: TRBJ2-5
clone_size: many
d_call: TRBD1

cdr3_aa: CASSYPGRREESQYF
cdr3_nt: TGTGCCAGCAGCTACCCGGGGCGGCGGGAAGAGAGCCAGTACTTC
v_call: TRBV5-4
j_call: TRBJ2-5
clone_size: NA
d_call: NA

cdr3_aa: CACSSWDGASEQYF
cdr3_nt: TGTGCCTGCAGCTCCTGGGACGGAGCTTCCGAGCAGTACTTC
v_call: TRBV7-8
j_call: TRBJ2-7
clone_size: NA
d_call: NA

cdr3_aa: CAISFIEREVEQFF
cdr3_nt: TGTGCCATCAGCTTTATAGAGAGGGAGGTTGAGCAGTTCTTC
v_call: TRBV11-2
j_call: TRBJ2-1
clone_size: NA
d_call: NA

cdr3_aa: CASSRSGTNMNTEASF
cdr3_nt: TGTGCAAGCAGCCGCAGCGGGACTAATATGAACACTGAAGCTTCCTTT
v_call: TRBV11-3
j_call: TRBJ1-1
clone_size: NA
d_call: NA

cdr3_aa: CASSLTWTVTYMQYF
cdr3_nt: TGTGCCAGCAGTCTAACCTGGACCGTCACATATATGCAGTATTTT
v_call: TRBV28
j_call: TRBJ2-3
clone_size: NA
d_call: NA

cdr3_aa: CTSRWTSGAETQNF
cdr3_nt: TGTACCAGCAGATGGACTAGCGGGGCGGAGACCCAGAACTTC
v_call: TRBV11-2
j_call: TRBJ2-5
clone_size: NA
d_call: TRBD2

cdr3_aa: CASSEGGSLTDTQYF
cdr3_nt: TGCGCCAGCAGTGAGGGCGGGAGCTTAACAGATACGCAGTATTTT
v_call: TRBV10-2
j_call: TRBJ2-3
clone_size: NA
d_call: TRBD2

cdr3_aa: CASGIVIANEQFF
cdr3_nt: TGTGCCAGCGGCATAGTGATTGCCAATGAGCAGTTCTTC
v_call: TRBV11-2
j_call: TRBJ2-1
clone_size: NA
d_call: NA

cdr3_aa: CAGSRAGRKLFF
cdr3_nt: TGTGCCGGCAGCCGTGCCGGGAGAAAACTGTTTTTT
v_call: TRBV5-8
j_call: TRBJ1-4
clone_size: few
d_call: NA

cdr3_aa: CARRTGTAHNSPLHF
cdr3_nt: TGTGCCAGGCGAACCGGGACAGCGCATAATTCACCCCTCCACTTT
v_call: TRBV30
j_call: TRBJ1-6
clone_size: NA
d_call: TRBD1

cdr3_aa: CVSSFGTWCTDTQYF
cdr3_nt: TGTGTCAGCAGCTTTGGGACATGGTGCACAGATACGCAGTATTTT
v_call: TRBV11-3
j_call: TRBJ2-3
clone_size: NA
d_call: NA

cdr3_aa: CASIQDKNRPTEAFF
cdr3_nt: TGCGCCAGCATCCAAGATAAGAACAGACCCACTGAAGCTTTCTTT
v_call: TRBV4-1
j_call: TRBJ1-1
clone_size: few
d_call: NA